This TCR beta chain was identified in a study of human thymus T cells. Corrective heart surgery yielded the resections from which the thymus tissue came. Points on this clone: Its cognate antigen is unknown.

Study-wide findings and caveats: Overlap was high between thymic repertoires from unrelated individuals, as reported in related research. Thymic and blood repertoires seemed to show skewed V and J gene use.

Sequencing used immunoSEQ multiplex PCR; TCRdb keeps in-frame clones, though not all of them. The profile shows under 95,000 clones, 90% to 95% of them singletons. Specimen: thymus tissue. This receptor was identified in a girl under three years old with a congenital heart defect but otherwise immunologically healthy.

For the CDR3, the DNA is TGTGCCAGCAGCCTGAGGACTAGCGGGAGAAAAAGCTCCTACAATGAGCAGTTCTTC. Translating it yields CASSLRTSGRKSSYNEQFF. This chain connects TRBV7-3 to TRBJ2-1; 13 bases are shared with TRBD2. The germline V gene has CDR1 SGHTA and CDR2 FQGTGA. The CDR3 length is 19 residues. Trimming took 5 bases from V and 0 from J; bases not matched to a gene: 10.